Shown below are 8 T cell receptor beta chains from a single sample sequenced in a study of spatial heterogeneity in lung cancer. TCRdb re-called the 5' RACE reads with MiXCR, one entry per CDR3 protein. This table has about 38,000 distinct CDR3 sequences, less than 6.5% appearing once. Specified time point: sample taken at primary tumor resection. The sequencing here drew on PBMCs, taken at surgery. Source of these receptors: a female donor with early-stage non-small cell lung cancer.

This clonotype was seen ten or more times. The rearrangement uses TRBV5-6 and TRBJ1-6; 10 bases align to TRBD1. This CDR3 comprises 16 residues. The germline V gene encodes CDR1 SGHDT and CDR2 YYEEEE. V dropped 4 bases and J dropped 6; count of bases not matched to a gene: 7. The CDR3 is CASSRRTGGSNSPLHF. The CDR3 bases are TGTGCCAGCAGCCGAAGGACAGGGGGAAGTAATTCACCCCTCCACTTT.

This clonotype was observed many times. The chain employs TRBV28 and TRBJ1-1, with D perhaps matching TRBD1 (5 bases). The germline CDR1 and CDR2 sequences are MDHEN and SYDVKM. This CDR3 contains 13 residues. V was shortened by 6 bases and J by 1 base, with 9 bases between the two germline ends. In DNA form, the CDR3 reads TGTGCCAGCAGAGGGCAGGGGAACACTGAAGCTTTCTTT. It specifies CASRGQGNTEAFF.

This clonotype appeared a few times. The chain recombines TRBV7-7 with TRBJ1-3, with D uncertain. V shed 1 base and J shed 0 bases, with 1 base lying between them. There are 13 residues in the CDR3. The germline gives CDR1 SSHAT, CDR2 FNYEAQ (reference sequence). The CDR3 DNA is TGTGCCAGCAGCTTAGACTCTGGAAACACCATATATTTT. Translating gives CASSLDSGNTIYF.

This clonotype was seen a handful of times. V and J are TRBV20-1 and TRBJ2-3; the D gene is possibly TRBD2 (7 bases). Trimming shortened V by 1 base and J by 1 base, and 12 bases separated the two germline ends. CDR1 is DFQATT and CDR2 is SNEGSKA in the germline V gene (reference sequence). The CDR3 spans 15 residues. The CDR3 sequence is CSARAGAGGTDTQYF. The CDR3 DNA is TGCAGTGCTAGAGCGGGGGCGGGAGGCACAGATACGCAGTATTTT.

Many counts were recorded for this clonotype. The chain employs TRBV7-9 and TRBJ1-5, with 9 bases that match TRBD1. CDR3 length: 16 amino acids. The J segment lost 1 base and the V segment lost 5 bases, leaving 6 bases of the junction unmatched. In germline, CDR1 is SEHNR, CDR2 FQNEAQ (reference sequence). This CDR3 is CASSPPGTGSNQPQHF. The CDR3 bases are TGTGCCAGCAGCCCGCCCGGGACAGGGAGCAATCAGCCCCAGCATTTT.

A single count supports this clonotype. This chain joins TRBV7-3 and TRBJ2-1; tentative D call: TRBD2 (5 bases). V was cut by 4 bases and J by 8 bases, with 21 bases left in between. Germline V gives CDR1 SGHTA, CDR2 FQGTGA. The CDR3 contains 16 residues. The CDR3 loop reads CASSSPLESARDEQFF. CDR3 nucleotide sequence: TGTGCCAGCAGCTCGCCGCTAGAATCGGCGAGGGATGAGCAGTTCTTC.

This clonotype occurred many times. DNA of the CDR3: TGTGCCAGCAGCTTATCAACAGATACGCAGTATTTT. Its protein is CASSLSTDTQYF. The genes are TRBV11-2 and TRBJ2-3; D call uncertain. V was cut by 2 bases and J by 3 bases, with 3 bases left in between. The germline V gene has CDR1 SGHAT and CDR2 FQNNGV. The CDR3 runs to 12 residues.

This clonotype has a count of ten or more. The chain has TRBV10-2 and TRBJ2-3, with D possibly matching TRBD1 (7 bases). This CDR3 is 15 amino acids long. V dropped 2 bases and J dropped 3 bases, with 12 bases sitting between them. CDR1 WSHSY and CDR2 SAAADI come from the germline V gene. The CDR3: CASSEGGGTTDTQYF. CDR3 DNA sequence: TGCGCCAGCAGTGAGGGAGGGGGCACTACAGATACGCAGTATTTT.